Presented here are 28 T cell receptor beta chains from one specimen sequenced in a study of blood T cell repertoires in COVID-19. Profiling relied on immunoSEQ multiplex PCR, and the TCRdb table lists in-frame clones only, not all of them. The repertoire holds roughly 250,000 clones, roughly nine tenths seen once, with 1.2% in the top ten. Source material: PBMCs or T cells enriched from blood (not recorded which). These receptors all come from a human donor in a cohort exposed to, infected with or recovered from COVID-19 (not recorded which). The donor label of this sample is uncertain.

V usage is TRBV5-1 and J usage is TRBJ2-7; D is unclear. V lost 1 base, J lost 1 base, and 12 bases lay in between. This CDR3 has 15 residues. Per the germline V gene, CDR1 is SGHRS and CDR2 is YFSETQ. CDR3 residues: CASSLILGQSYEQYF. CDR3 DNA sequence: TGCGCCAGCAGCTTGATACTTGGGCAGTCCTACGAGCAGTACTTC.

V is TRBV30 and J is TRBJ2-6; TRBD1 is a possible D gene (6 bases). Germline CDR1 reads GTSNPN; CDR2 reads SVGIG (reference sequence). The CDR3 covers 15 residues. V lost 0 bases and J 4 bases, leaving 10 bases between the germline ends. This CDR3 reads CAWSVTGLGANVLTF. The DNA for the CDR3 is TGTGCCTGGAGTGTAACAGGGTTGGGGGCCAACGTCCTGACTTTC.

This clone was recorded many times. The rearrangement joins TRBV6-2 or TRBV6-3 to TRBJ1-6; 7 nucleotides align to TRBD1. Unmatched junction bases numbered 7, after V lost 5 bases and J lost 9 bases. CDR1 and CDR2 from the germline V gene are MNHEY and SVGEGT. This CDR3 has 14 amino acids. The CDR3, as DNA: TGTGCCAGCAGTGGGAATGAGGGGGCTTCACCCCTCCACTTT. Amino acid sequence: CASSGNEGASPLHF.

This clone was counted once. CDR3 in amino acids: CASSLTNEQFF. The CDR3 nucleotides are TGTGCCAGCAGCCTAACGAATGAGCAGTTCTTC. The chain uses TRBV7-9 and TRBJ2-1; D ambiguous. The CDR3 is 11 amino acids. Germline values: CDR1 SEHNR, CDR2 FQNEAQ (reference sequence). V was shortened by 5 bases and J by 7 bases, with 6 bases between the two germline ends.

The CDR3 loop is CASSASGQVGGYTF. CDR3 in DNA: TGTGCCAGCAGCGCCTCAGGGCAGGTGGGAGGCTACACCTTC. V gene TRBV9 combines with J gene TRBJ1-2; TRBD1 might be the D (5 bases). There are 14 residues in the CDR3. The germline V gene has CDR1 SGDLS and CDR2 YYNGEE. Trimming shortened V by 3 bases and J by 8 bases, and 17 bases separated the two germline ends.

This chain uses TRBV5-1 with TRBJ2-3; perhaps TRBD2 as D (5 bases). The CDR3 is made up of 15 amino acids. CDR1 is SGHRS, CDR2 YFSETQ, per germline. Trimming took 5 bases from V and 0 from J, leaving 13 bases between them. For the CDR3, the DNA is TGCGCCAGCAGACCCAGCGGAACCAGCACAGATACGCAGTATTTT. As protein: CASRPSGTSTDTQYF.

This clone showed up just a few times. The gene calls are TRBV5-1 and TRBJ2-7; 8 bases are shared with TRBD2. The V gene end was trimmed by 7 bases and the J gene end by 7 bases; junction bases not matched to a gene: 10. CDR1 and CDR2 (germline): SGHRS, YFSETQ. This CDR3 comprises 13 residues. The CDR3 bases are TGCGCCAGCCAGCGGGAGACAACGGGTGAGCAGTACTTC. Its translation is CASQRETTGEQYF.

This clone has just one count. CDR3 in amino acids: CASSRQGARQPQHF. The CDR3 nucleotides read TGTGCCAGCAGTCGACAGGGGGCGAGGCAGCCCCAGCATTTT. The V and J genes are TRBV3-1 (or the pseudogene TRBV3-2) and TRBJ1-5, with 10 bases lining up with TRBD1. The germline V gene encodes CDR1 LGHDT and CDR2 YNNKEL (reference sequence). The CDR3 spans 14 residues. Germline trimming cut 6 bases from V and 7 bases from J; bases unmatched to any gene: 6.

The V gene is TRBV30, the J gene TRBJ2-5; 7 bases fit TRBD2. With V trimmed by 5 bases and J by 5 bases, 5 bases remained unmatched. The germline V gene encodes CDR1 GTSNPN and CDR2 SVGIG (reference sequence). The CDR3 sequence is 12 residues long. CDR3 DNA sequence: TGTGCCTGGCGGGACTATCTGGAGACCCAGTACTTC. This translates into CAWRDYLETQYF.

The chain combines TRBV21-1 with TRBJ1-2; the table's D call, TRBD1, has no DNA check behind it. TRBV21-1 is a listed pseudogene. This CDR3 region has 17 residues. CDR3: CASSKLKVRGLLYGYTF. DNA of the CDR3: TGTGCCAGCAGCAAACTAAAAGTGAGGGGGCTCCTTTATGGCTACACCTTC.

This chain uses TRBV18 with TRBJ2-3; 10 bases are shared with TRBD2. With 2 bases clipped from V and 5 bases from J, the junction kept 10 bases outside the gene matches. The CDR3 covers 17 residues. The germline CDR1 and CDR2 sequences are KGHSH and LQKENI. Here the CDR3 DNA reads TGTGCCAGCTCACCAAGGAGCCTAGCGGGGGAGAGAGATACGCAGTATTTT. As protein: CASSPRSLAGERDTQYF.

This chain connects TRBV9 to TRBJ2-7, with a weak D call TRBD1 (5 bases). CDR3 size: 16 residues. Germline assignment: CDR1 SGDLS and CDR2 YYNGEE. V was shortened by 0 bases and J by 1 base, with 14 bases between the two germline ends. Here the CDR3 DNA reads TGTGCCAGCAGCGTAGAGGAGACAGAGATATCCTACGAGCAGTACTTC. Protein product: CASSVEETEISYEQYF.

The rearrangement uses TRBV7-2 and TRBJ2-7, with TRBD1 matching 7 bases. The CDR3 consists of 16 residues. Germline V CDR1 and CDR2: SGHTA, FQGNSA. Trimming cost V 7 bases and J 5 bases; bases outside gene matches: 17. CDR3 protein: CASTQTRLGQRHEQYF. The CDR3 DNA reads as TGTGCCAGCACCCAAACCCGCCTGGGACAGAGACACGAGCAGTACTTC.

This clone was seen only once. The rearrangement links TRBV7-2 to TRBJ2-3, with 7 bases lining up with TRBD2. The CDR3 is 17 residues long. The J segment lost 4 bases and the V segment lost 0 bases, leaving 10 bases of the junction unmatched. Germline V lookup: CDR1 SGHTA, CDR2 FQGNSA. This CDR3 reads CASSLALAGVGPDTQYF. The CDR3 nucleotides are TGTGCCAGCAGCTTAGCGCTGGCGGGGGTGGGGCCAGATACGCAGTATTTT.

V gene TRBV6-5 combines with J gene TRBJ1-5; D is undetermined. Germline V gives CDR1 MNHEY, CDR2 SVGAGI. The CDR3 is 15 residues long. Trimming shortened V by 7 bases and J by 4 bases, and 17 bases separated the two germline ends. The CDR3 DNA is TGTGCCAGCATCCCTTGGTGGCAGTCAAATCAGCCCCAGCATTTT. The encoded protein is CASIPWWQSNQPQHF.

V and J are TRBV19 and TRBJ1-5; 7 bases are shared with TRBD1. The V segment lost 7 bases and the J segment 0 bases; nucleotides outside the gene matches: 9. The germline gives CDR1 LNHDA, CDR2 SQIVND (reference sequence). CDR3 length equals 16 residues. Here the CDR3 reads CASITDNRGSNQPQHF. CDR3 in DNA: TGTGCCAGTATTACTGATAACAGGGGTAGCAATCAGCCCCAGCATTTT.

This rearrangement joins TRBV3-1 (or the pseudogene TRBV3-2) to TRBJ2-1, with 13 bases that match TRBD2. The CDR3 totals 17 residues. V was clipped by 3 bases and J by 4 bases; unmatched bases: 6. The V gene's germline CDR1 is LGHDT and CDR2 YNNKEL (reference sequence). CDR3 sequence: CASSQEGLAGSYNEQFF. The CDR3 region has the DNA TGTGCCAGCAGCCAGGAGGGACTAGCGGGGTCGTACAATGAGCAGTTCTTC.

The chain carries TRBV7-9 and TRBJ1-5; TRBD1 aligns across 9 bases. This CDR3 comprises 14 residues. Germline-derived CDR1 and CDR2 are SEHNR and FQNEAQ (reference sequence). The V segment lost 5 bases and the J segment 6 bases; nucleotides outside the gene matches: 5. In DNA, the CDR3 is TGTGCCAGCAGCCTTACAGGGGGCGGTCAGCCCCAGCATTTT. The encoded protein is CASSLTGGGQPQHF. The full variable domain, rest sourced from reference TRBV7-9 and TRBJ1-5, is DTGVSQNPRHKITKRGQNVTFRCDPISEHNRLYWYRQTLGQGPEFLTYFQNEAQLEKSRLLSDRFSAERPKGSFSTLEIQRTEQGDSAMYLCASSLTGGGQPQHFGDGTRLSIL.

This chain joins TRBV21-1 and TRBJ2-1; TRBD1 is the table's D call and was not checked against the DNA. TRBV21-1 is shown as a pseudogene. CDR3 length equals 16 residues. The CDR3 DNA sequence: TGTGCCAGCAGCGCCAGACAGGGTGCCCCTCCATCTGAGCAGTTCTTC. Translating it yields CASSARQGAPPSEQFF.

This chain connects TRBV10-3 to TRBJ1-3; D may be TRBD1 (5 bases). The CDR3 sequence is 15 residues long. Germline V CDR1 and CDR2: ENHRY, SYGVKD. V was shortened by 6 bases and J by 2 bases, with 14 bases between the two germline ends. CDR3 sequence (DNA): TGTGCCATCAGGATAGACAGCACAACTGGAAACACCATATATTTT. Its protein product is CAIRIDSTTGNTIYF.

J is TRBJ1-5 and V is TRBV11-1, with 7 bases matching TRBD1. The CDR3 spans 16 residues. Germline V gene data show CDR1 as SGHAT and CDR2 as FQDESV (reference sequence). The junction had 10 bases not matched to a gene; V was cut back by 5 bases and J by 3 bases. The CDR3 sequence is CASSAGGTVFNQPQHF. The CDR3 region has the DNA TGTGCCAGCAGCGCCGGCGGGACAGTGTTCAATCAGCCCCAGCATTTT.

CDR3 in amino acids: CASSQDMVQTGELFF. The CDR3 DNA reads TGTGCCAGCAGCCAAGACATGGTCCAGACCGGGGAGCTGTTTTTT. This sequence joins TRBV14 and TRBJ2-2; D is uncertain. Trimming removed 0 bases from V and 5 bases from J, with 10 bases in between. The germline V gene encodes CDR1 SGHDN and CDR2 FVKESK. This CDR3 region has 15 residues.

The chain joins TRBV5-6 to TRBJ2-7; 9 bases are shared with TRBD1. The CDR3 sequence is 15 residues long. The germline CDR1 and CDR2 sequences are SGHDT and YYEEEE. The J segment lost 2 bases and the V segment lost 1 base, leaving 4 bases of the junction unmatched. As DNA, the CDR3 is TGTGCCAGCAGCTTGTGGAGGACAGGGGCCTACGAGCAGTACTTC. Translating it yields CASSLWRTGAYEQYF.

The rearrangement joins TRBV3-1 (or the pseudogene TRBV3-2) to TRBJ2-7, with D possibly being TRBD1 (5 bases). V lost 3 bases and J 0 bases, leaving 12 bases between the germline ends. The CDR3 runs 15 residues. Germline loops: CDR1 LGHDT, CDR2 YNNKEL (reference sequence). The DNA for the CDR3 is TGTGCCAGCAGCCAGACGTTAGGGGTCTCCTACGAGCAGTACTTC. Protein product: CASSQTLGVSYEQYF.

The chain employs TRBV5-6 and TRBJ1-6, with 7 bases lining up with TRBD1. The germline gives CDR1 SGHDT, CDR2 YYEEEE. This CDR3 comprises 17 residues. Germline trimming cut 4 bases from V and 7 bases from J; bases unmatched to any gene: 14. CDR3 nucleotide sequence: TGTGCCAGCAGCCCAAAACCCCATTTGACAGGGAATTCACCCCTCCACTTT. The encoded protein is CASSPKPHLTGNSPLHF. Using reference TRBV5-6 and TRBJ1-6 for the parts outside the CDR3, the full variable domain is DAGVTQSPTHLIKTRGQQVTLRCSPKSGHDTVSWYQQALGQGPQFIFQYYEEEERQRGNFPDRFSGHQFPNYSSELNVNALLLGDSALYLCASSPKPHLTGNSPLHFGNGTRLTVT.

V is TRBV11-2 and J is TRBJ2-3, with 7 bases identical to TRBD1. There are 18 residues in the CDR3. V was clipped by 6 bases and J by 3 bases; unmatched bases: 18. Germline values: CDR1 SGHAT, CDR2 FQNNGV. Here the CDR3 reads CASSQRISGQVVTDTQYF. CDR3 nucleotides: TGTGCCAGCAGTCAAAGGATCTCCGGACAGGTTGTAACAGATACGCAGTATTTT.

This rearrangement joins TRBV5-1 to TRBJ1-3; D is undetermined. CDR1 is SGHRS, CDR2 YFSETQ, per germline. Trimming stripped 0 bases from V and 2 bases from J, with 9 bases between. The CDR3 runs 15 residues. The CDR3 DNA reads TGCGCCAGCAGCTTGGATACGGGTACTGGAAACACCATATATTTT. The encoded protein is CASSLDTGTGNTIYF.

The chain joins TRBV24-1 to TRBJ1-5; D possibly corresponds to TRBD1 (5 bases). Germline V gene lookup returns CDR1 KGHDR and CDR2 SFDVKD. The ends were cut back, 7 bases at V and 6 bases at J, with 9 bases in the middle. This CDR3 is built from 12 residues. The CDR3: CATSNGGQPQHF. DNA of the CDR3: TGTGCCACCAGCAACGGGGGTCAGCCCCAGCATTTT.